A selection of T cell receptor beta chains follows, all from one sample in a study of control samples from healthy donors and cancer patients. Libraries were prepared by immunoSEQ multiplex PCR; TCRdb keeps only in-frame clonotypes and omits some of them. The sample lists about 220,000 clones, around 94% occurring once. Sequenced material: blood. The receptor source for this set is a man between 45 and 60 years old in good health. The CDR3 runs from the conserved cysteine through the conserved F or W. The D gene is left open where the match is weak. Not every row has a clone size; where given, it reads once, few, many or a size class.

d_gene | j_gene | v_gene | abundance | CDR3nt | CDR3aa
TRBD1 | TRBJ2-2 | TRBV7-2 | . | TGTGCCAGCAGCTTAGGGGACAGGGGCAGCGGGGAGCTGTTTTTT | CASSLGDRGSGELFF
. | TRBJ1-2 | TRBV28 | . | TGTGCCAGCAGTTGGAGGGCTGGTTATGGCTACACCTTC | CASSWRAGYGYTF
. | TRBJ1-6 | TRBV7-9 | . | TGTGCCAGCAGCTTAGAAGGCGTAGGGGCCTCCTATAATTCACCCCTCCACTTT | CASSLEGVGASYNSPLHF
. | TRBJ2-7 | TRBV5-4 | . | TGTGCCAGCAGCTTACCCCGGGACGGCTCCTACGAGCAGTACTTC | CASSLPRDGSYEQYF
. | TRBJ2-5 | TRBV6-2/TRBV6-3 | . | TGTGCCAGCAGTTCGAGAGGTAGCTCAGAGACCCAGTACTTC | CASSSRGSSETQYF
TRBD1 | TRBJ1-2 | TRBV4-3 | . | TGCGCCAGCAGCCCGGGGACAGTCTATGGCTACACCTTC | CASSPGTVYGYTF
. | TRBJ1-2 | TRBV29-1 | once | TGCAGCCCGTTTTCCGTAGGGGGAAGGAACTATGGCTACACCTTC | CSPFSVGGRNYGYTF
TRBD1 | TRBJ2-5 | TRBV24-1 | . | TGTGCCACCAGTGATCCCGGGACAGGGGTAGAGACCCAGTACTTC | CATSDPGTGVETQYF
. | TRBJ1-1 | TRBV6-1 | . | TGTGCCAGCAGTGAAGCAAGGGTTACTGAAGCTTTCTTT | CASSEARVTEAFF
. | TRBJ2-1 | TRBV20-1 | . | TGCAGTGCCCAAACAATGGCTGAGCAGTTCTTC | CSAQTMAEQFF
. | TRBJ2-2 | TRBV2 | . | TGTGCCAGCAGTCCTTTTCCGACCGGGGAGCTGTTTTTT | CASSPFPTGELFF
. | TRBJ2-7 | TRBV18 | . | TGTGCCAGCTCACCGGTCACCCGGCTCTCCTACGAGCAGTACTTC | CASSPVTRLSYEQYF
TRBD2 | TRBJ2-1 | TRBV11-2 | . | TGTGCCAGCAGCTTACTAGCGGCCTCCTACAATGAGCAGTTCTTC | CASSLLAASYNEQFF
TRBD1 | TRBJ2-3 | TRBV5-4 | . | TGTGCCAGCAGTTACCCGGGGACAGGGCACACAGATACGCAGTATTTT | CASSYPGTGHTDTQYF
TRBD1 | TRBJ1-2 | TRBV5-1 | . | TGCGCCAGCAGCTCGGACAGGGAGTCCTATGGCTACACCTTC | CASSSDRESYGYTF
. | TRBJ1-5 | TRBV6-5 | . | TGTGCCAGCAGTTGGGACGGTTATAGCAATCAGCCCCAGCATTTT | CASSWDGYSNQPQHF
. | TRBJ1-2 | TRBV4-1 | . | TGCGCCAGCAGCCTCACATGGACAGTAAATAACTATGGCTACACCTTC | CASSLTWTVNNYGYTF
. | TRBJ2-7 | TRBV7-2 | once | TGTGCCAGCAGCTTAGTGGAGAACTACGAGCAGTACTTC | CASSLVENYEQYF
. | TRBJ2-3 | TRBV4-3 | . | TGCGCCAGCAGCCAAGATGTTTCCGCCCACACCATAGATACGCAGTATTTT | CASSQDVSAHTIDTQYF
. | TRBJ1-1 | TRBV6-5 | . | TGTGCCAGCAGTAACCGCCGGGTTGGGACTGAAGCTTTCTTT | CASSNRRVGTEAFF
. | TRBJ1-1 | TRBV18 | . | TGTGCCAGCTCACCACCTGACAAGGGGGGGACTGAAGCTTTCTTT | CASSPPDKGGTEAFF
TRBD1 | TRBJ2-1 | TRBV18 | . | TGTGCCAGCTCACCACCGTGGACAGGGGCGACTCCACCGCAGTTCTTC | CASSPPWTGATPPQFF
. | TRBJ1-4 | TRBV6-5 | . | TGTGCCAGCAGTTACGAGGGGTCGGCCCATAATGAAAAACTGTTTTTT | CASSYEGSAHNEKLFF
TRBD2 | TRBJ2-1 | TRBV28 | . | TGTGCCAGCAGCCCCCCCGCGGGGGGCCCAAATGAGCAGTTCTTC | CASSPPAGGPNEQFF
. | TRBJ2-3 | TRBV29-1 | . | TGCAGCGTTGAAGATCTGAGGGCAGATACGCAGTATTTT | CSVEDLRADTQYF
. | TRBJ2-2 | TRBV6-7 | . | TGTGCCAGCAGTTCCCTAAATCTTTCCAATGGGGACACCGGGGAGCTGTTTTTT | CASSSLNLSNGDTGELFF
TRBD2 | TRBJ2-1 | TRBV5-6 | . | TGTGCCAGCAGCCAACTAGCGCCGTCCAATGAGCAGTTCTTC | CASSQLAPSNEQFF
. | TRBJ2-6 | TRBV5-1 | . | TGCGCCAGCAGCCCCCCAGGGCTTGGGGCCAACGTCCTGACTTTC | CASSPPGLGANVLTF
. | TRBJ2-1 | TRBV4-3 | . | TGCGCCAGCAGCCAAGATGTTCCACGACAGATATCTTACAATGAGCAGTTCTTC | CASSQDVPRQISYNEQFF
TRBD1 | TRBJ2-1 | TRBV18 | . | TGTGCCAGCTCACCCCGGACAGGGGGCTCCTACTCCTACAATGAGCAGTTCTTC | CASSPRTGGSYSYNEQFF
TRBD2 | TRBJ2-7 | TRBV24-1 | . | TGTGCCACCAGTGATCCGCGGACTAGTCTACGAGTGCAGTACTTC | CATSDPRTSLRVQYF
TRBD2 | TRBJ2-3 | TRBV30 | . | TGTGCCTGGGGGTTCGGACTAGCGGGTTCAGCAGATACGCAGTATTTT | CAWGFGLAGSADTQYF
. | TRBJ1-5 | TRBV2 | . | TGTGCCAGCAGTCGACAGACTAGCAATCAGCCCCAGCATTTT | CASSRQTSNQPQHF
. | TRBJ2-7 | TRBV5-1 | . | TGCGCCAGCAGCTTGACTAGCTCCTACGAGCAGTACTTC | CASSLTSSYEQYF
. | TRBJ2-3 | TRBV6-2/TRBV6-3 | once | TGTGCCAGCAGTTACGGGCCGGGACTCAACACAGATACGCAGTATTTT | CASSYGPGLNTDTQYF